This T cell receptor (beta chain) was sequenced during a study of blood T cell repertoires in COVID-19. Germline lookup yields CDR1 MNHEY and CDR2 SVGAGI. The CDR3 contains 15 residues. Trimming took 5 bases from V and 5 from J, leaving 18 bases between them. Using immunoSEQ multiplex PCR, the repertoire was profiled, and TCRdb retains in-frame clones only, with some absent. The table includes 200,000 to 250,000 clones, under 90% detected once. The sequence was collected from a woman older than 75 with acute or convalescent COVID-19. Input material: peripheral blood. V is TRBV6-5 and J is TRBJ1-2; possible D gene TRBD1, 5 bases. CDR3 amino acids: CASSPGGRKGYGYTF. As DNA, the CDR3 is TGTGCCAGCAGTCCAGGAGGGAGAAAGGGGTATGGCTACACCTTC.